This TCR beta chain came from a study of cytomegalovirus exposure and HLA in healthy donors. Looked up from germline, CDR1 is MDHEN and CDR2 is SYDVKM. V shed 3 bases and J shed 4 bases, with 7 bases lying between them. This CDR3 region has 13 residues. The primer mix had 60 Vbeta and 13 Jbeta primers. Profiled with immunoSEQ multiplex PCR; TCRdb holds only in-frame clones, not every one. The data contain around 140,000 clones, approximately 61% of them singletons. This receptor was identified in a woman aged 40-49 years in good health and CMV-seronegative. The V and J genes are TRBV28 and TRBJ1-5; D not resolved. Sample: PBMCs. The CDR3 protein is CASSLSGNQPQHF. Written as DNA, the CDR3 is TGTGCCAGCAGTTTGTCCGGGAATCAGCCCCAGCATTTT.